The 17 T cell receptor beta chains presented below share a single source sample, sequenced in a study of technical replicates of blood from a few donors. Generated by immunoSEQ multiplex PCR, the TCRdb table keeps only in-frame clones and is missing some. In the table there are around 80,000 clones, 95% to 98% of which are singletons. The sequencing input was T cells isolated from PBMCs. These receptors originate from a human donor in good health.

The chain combines TRBV9 with TRBJ2-4; 11 positions match TRBD2. Germline values: CDR1 SGDLS, CDR2 YYNGEE. Trimming removed 0 bases from V and 5 bases from J; junction bases left unmatched: 7. This CDR3 has 17 residues. The chain's CDR3 is CASSVVSGLAAENIQYF. CDR3 bases: TGTGCCAGCAGCGTAGTTTCGGGACTAGCGGCGGAAAACATTCAGTACTTC.

The chain links TRBV7-3 to TRBJ2-2, with 12 bases aligning to TRBD1. Unmatched junction bases numbered 2, after V lost 2 bases and J lost 7 bases. The V gene's germline CDR1 is SGHTA and CDR2 FQGTGA. CDR3 size: 15 residues. The CDR3 bases are TGTGCCAGCAGCTTAGGGACAGGGGGCGTCGGGGAGCTGTTTTTT. Protein sequence: CASSLGTGGVGELFF.

The chain links TRBV7-8 to TRBJ2-1; 7 bases are a match to TRBD2. There are 14 residues in the CDR3. Germline trimming cut 6 bases from V and 9 bases from J; bases unmatched to any gene: 11. Per the germline V gene, CDR1 is SGHVS and CDR2 is FQNEAQ. The CDR3 spells CASREGGTFPEQFF. The CDR3 nucleotides read TGTGCCAGCAGGGAGGGAGGGACTTTCCCTGAGCAGTTCTTC.

This chain uses TRBV4-1 with TRBJ2-4, with a possible D match to TRBD1 (6 bases). This CDR3 comprises 16 residues. Germline CDR1 is MGHRA and CDR2 is YSYEKL. Between the trimmed V and J ends, which lost 2 bases and 0 bases, there was a span of 11 bases. The CDR3 bases are TGCGCCAGCAGCCAACCGACAGGCTTAGCCAAAAACATTCAGTACTTC. Amino acid sequence: CASSQPTGLAKNIQYF.

This clone has just one count. The chain employs TRBV27 and TRBJ2-7; D gene ambiguous. Germline V gene sequence: CDR1 MNHEY, CDR2 SMNVEV (reference sequence). There are 13 residues in the CDR3. The V end was cut by 5 bases, the J end by 0 bases, with 8 bases between. As DNA, the CDR3 is TGTGCCAGCAGTACAGAGTCCTCCTACGAGCAGTACTTC. Encoded protein: CASSTESSYEQYF.

The rearrangement uses TRBV14 and TRBJ2-1; D unclear. This CDR3 is built from 14 residues. Trimming took 1 base from V and 5 from J, leaving 9 bases between them. The germline gives CDR1 SGHDN, CDR2 FVKESK. The CDR3 sequence is CASSQVGLNNEQFF. CDR3 nucleotide sequence: TGTGCCAGCAGCCAAGTCGGTCTAAACAATGAGCAGTTCTTC.

Here the CDR3 DNA reads TGCGCCAGCAGCCCCCAAAGTACGGGAGGGCGATCCTACGAGCAGTACTTC. This codes for CASSPQSTGGRSYEQYF. V and J are TRBV4-1 and TRBJ2-7; 8 bases match TRBD2. V was clipped by 4 bases and J by 1 base; unmatched bases: 12. This CDR3 has 17 residues. Germline-derived CDR1 and CDR2 are MGHRA and YSYEKL.

The chain employs TRBV7-9 and TRBJ2-5, with 8 bases identical to TRBD2. The CDR3 is 15 amino acids. Germline V gene lookup returns CDR1 SEHNR and CDR2 FQNEAQ (reference sequence). The V gene end was trimmed by 1 base and the J gene end by 5 bases; junction bases not matched to a gene: 6. The CDR3 here is CASSLVLAENETQYF. The CDR3 bases are TGTGCCAGCAGCTTAGTACTAGCGGAGAACGAGACCCAGTACTTC.

The genes are TRBV11-2 and TRBJ2-2, with TRBD2 as a possible D gene (5 bases). Trimming left V 5 bases short and J 2 bases short, with 15 bases between. The germline CDR1 and CDR2 sequences are SGHAT and FQNNGV. The CDR3 loop spans 16 amino acids. CDR3 bases: TGTGCCAGCAGCCCCCCACGGCTAGCCAACACCGGGGAGCTGTTTTTT. It codes for CASSPPRLANTGELFF.

This chain links TRBV30 with TRBJ1-1; D unclear. V lost 6 bases, J lost 4 bases, and 15 bases lay in between. CDR1 is GTSNPN and CDR2 is SVGIG in the germline V gene (reference sequence). There are 13 residues in the CDR3. CDR3 coding DNA: TGTGCCTGCACAAGGGCGGGCGGCACTGAAGCTTTCTTT. It encodes CACTRAGGTEAFF.

This chain uses TRBV2 with TRBJ1-2; TRBD1 is a possible D gene (5 bases). The CDR3 has 13 amino acids. The V gene lost 6 bases and the J gene lost 2 bases, with 10 bases spanning the gap. In germline, CDR1 is SNHLY, CDR2 FYNNEI. The CDR3 loop reads CASRDTPNYGYTF. In DNA, the CDR3 is TGTGCCAGCAGGGACACACCCAACTATGGCTACACCTTC. The complete variable domain, with remaining parts taken from reference TRBV2 and TRBJ1-2, reads EPEVTQTPSHQVTQMGQEVILRCVPISNHLYFYWYRQILGQKVEFLVSFYNNEISEKSEIFDDQFSVERPDGSNFTLKIRSTKLEDSAMYFCASRDTPNYGYTFGSGTRLTVV.

This rearrangement joins TRBV5-1 to TRBJ2-3; 12 positions match TRBD2. In germline, CDR1 is SGHRS, CDR2 YFSETQ. The CDR3 consists of 15 residues. Trimming cost V 2 bases and J 6 bases; bases outside gene matches: 4. CDR3 in amino acids: CASSFGLAGPDTQYF. The DNA of the CDR3 is TGCGCCAGCAGCTTCGGACTAGCGGGGCCGGATACGCAGTATTTT.

The chain uses TRBV6-1 and TRBJ2-7; 8 positions agree with TRBD1. After removal of 6 bases from V and 3 bases from J, the junction contained 1 base not matched to a gene. The CDR3 is made up of 12 amino acids. Germline CDR1 MNHNS, CDR2 SASEGT. CDR3 in DNA: TGTGCCAGCAGCGGGACAGGCTACGAGCAGTACTTC. Translation: CASSGTGYEQYF.

This sequence joins TRBV4-1 and TRBJ2-1, with TRBD2 identical over 11 bases. The V and J ends lost 0 bases and 0 bases, in that order; junction bases with no gene match: 10. The CDR3 sequence is 20 residues long. CDR1 is MGHRA and CDR2 is YSYEKL in the germline V gene. The CDR3 loop is CASSQEPGLAEPSSYNEQFF. The CDR3 DNA follows: TGCGCCAGCAGCCAAGAACCGGGACTAGCGGAGCCGAGCTCCTACAATGAGCAGTTCTTC.

This clone occurred a few times. The junction shows a germline mismatch at one end, possibly a read error. CDR3 residues: CASSHPGQYTEAFF. DNA for the CDR3: TGCGCCAGCAGCCATCCGGGACAGTACACGGAAGCTTTCTTT. The chain uses TRBV4-1 and TRBJ1-1, with 7 bases identical to TRBD1. This CDR3 comprises 14 residues. Germline CDR1 and CDR2: MGHRA and YSYEKL.

V is TRBV5-1 and J is TRBJ1-1, with unresolved D. V lost 2 bases and J lost 0, with 8 bases in between. This CDR3 is 14 amino acids long. Looked up from germline, CDR1 is SGHRS and CDR2 is YFSETQ. The CDR3 DNA follows: TGCGCCAGCAGCTTTTCAGTCCTGAACACTGAAGCTTTCTTT. This encodes CASSFSVLNTEAFF.

The chain couples TRBV5-1 to TRBJ2-1; TRBD2 matches at 9 bases. The CDR3 totals 15 residues. V gave up 1 base and J gave up 9 bases; unmatched junction bases: 8. Germline V CDR1 and CDR2: SGHRS, YFSETQ. The DNA for the CDR3 is TGCGCCAGCAGCTTGATAGCGGGGGTAAATACTGAGCAGTTCTTC. Amino acid sequence: CASSLIAGVNTEQFF.